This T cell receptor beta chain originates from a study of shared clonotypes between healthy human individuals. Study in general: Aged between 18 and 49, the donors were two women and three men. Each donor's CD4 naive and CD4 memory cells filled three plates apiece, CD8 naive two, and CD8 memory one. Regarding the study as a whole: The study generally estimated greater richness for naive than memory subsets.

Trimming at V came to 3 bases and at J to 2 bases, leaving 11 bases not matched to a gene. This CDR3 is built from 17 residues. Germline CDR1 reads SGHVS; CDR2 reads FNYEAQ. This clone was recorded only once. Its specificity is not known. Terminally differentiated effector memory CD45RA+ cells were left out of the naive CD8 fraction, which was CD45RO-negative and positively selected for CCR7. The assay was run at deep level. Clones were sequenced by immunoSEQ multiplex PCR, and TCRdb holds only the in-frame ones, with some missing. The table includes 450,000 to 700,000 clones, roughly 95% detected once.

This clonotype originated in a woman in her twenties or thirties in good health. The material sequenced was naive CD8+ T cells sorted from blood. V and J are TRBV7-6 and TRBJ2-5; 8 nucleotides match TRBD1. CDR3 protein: CASSFFPDRGIQETQYF. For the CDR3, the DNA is TGTGCCAGCAGCTTCTTCCCCGACAGGGGAATACAAGAGACCCAGTACTTC.